The 2 T cell receptor beta chains below were found in one sample sequenced in a study of blood T cell repertoires in COVID-19. Sequencing used immunoSEQ multiplex PCR; TCRdb keeps in-frame clones, though not all of them. Of 400,000 or so clones listed, 90% are singletons. What was sequenced was PBMCs or T cells enriched from blood (not recorded which). These receptors originate from a man between 18 and 29 years old who had recovered from COVID-19.

The chain employs TRBV2 and TRBJ2-3, with D perhaps TRBD2 (6 bases). The CDR3 runs 15 residues. The germline gives CDR1 SNHLY, CDR2 FYNNEI. V was shortened by 6 bases and J by 0 bases, with 13 bases between the two germline ends. The chain's CDR3 is CASSLGGVSTDTQYF. The CDR3 DNA sequence: TGTGCCAGCAGCCTTGGCGGGGTTAGCACAGATACGCAGTATTTT. Full variable domain (outside the CDR3, taken from reference TRBV2 and TRBJ2-3): EPEVTQTPSHQVTQMGQEVILRCVPISNHLYFYWYRQILGQKVEFLVSFYNNEISEKSEIFDDQFSVERPDGSNFTLKIRSTKLEDSAMYFCASSLGGVSTDTQYFGPGTRLTVL.

V usage is TRBV5-6 and J usage is TRBJ1-1; D remains unclear. The CDR3 contains 13 residues. Germline CDR1 reads SGHDT; CDR2 reads YYEEEE. V shed 1 base and J shed 0 bases, with 4 bases lying between them. CDR3 nucleotides: TGTGCCAGCAGCTTGCTAATGAACACTGAAGCTTTCTTT. This codes for CASSLLMNTEAFF.